This T cell receptor (beta chain) was recorded in a study of CD8+ T cells in alopecia areata. Study overall: Tofacitinib dosing lasted 6 to 18 months, which was then followed by 6 months off drug.

Extracted RNA was reverse transcribed into cDNA, the sequencing template. Clones were read by immunoSEQ multiplex PCR, and TCRdb kept only the in-frame ones, dropping some. The sample includes some 170,000 clones, 63% of them seen just once. Germline V lookup: CDR1 GTSNPN, CDR2 SVGIG (reference sequence). This CDR3 has 14 amino acids. Trimming took 0 bases from V and 4 from J, leaving 12 bases between them. Source: CD4+ T cells sorted from blood, taken at week 0. The clonotype originates from a human donor with alopecia areata. V usage is TRBV30 and J usage is TRBJ1-2, with D unresolved. For the CDR3, the DNA is TGTGCCTGGAGTGTAATCGATAACCCCTATGGCTACACCTTC. Translated, it gives CAWSVIDNPYGYTF.